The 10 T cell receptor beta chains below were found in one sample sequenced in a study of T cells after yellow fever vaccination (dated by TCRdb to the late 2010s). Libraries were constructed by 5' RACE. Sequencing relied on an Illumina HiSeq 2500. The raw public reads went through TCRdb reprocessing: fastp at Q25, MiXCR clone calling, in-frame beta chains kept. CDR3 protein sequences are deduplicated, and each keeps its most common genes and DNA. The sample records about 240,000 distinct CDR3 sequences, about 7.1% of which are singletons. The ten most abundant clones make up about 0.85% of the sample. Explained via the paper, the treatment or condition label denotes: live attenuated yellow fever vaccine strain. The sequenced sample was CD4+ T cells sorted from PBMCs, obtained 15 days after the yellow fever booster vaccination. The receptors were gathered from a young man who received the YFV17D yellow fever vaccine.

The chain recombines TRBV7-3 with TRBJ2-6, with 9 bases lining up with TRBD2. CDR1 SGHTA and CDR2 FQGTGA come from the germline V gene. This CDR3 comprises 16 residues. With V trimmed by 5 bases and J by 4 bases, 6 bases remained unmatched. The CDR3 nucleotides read TGTGCCAGCAGCCAACCGGGACTAGCCGGGGCCAACGTCCTGACTTTC. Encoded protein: CASSQPGLAGANVLTF.

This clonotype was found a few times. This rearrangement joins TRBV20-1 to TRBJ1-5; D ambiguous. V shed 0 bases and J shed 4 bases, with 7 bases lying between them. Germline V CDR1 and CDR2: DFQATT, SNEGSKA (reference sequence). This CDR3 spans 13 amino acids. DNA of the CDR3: TGCAGTGCTAGAGAAAACACGAATCAGCCCCAGCATTTT. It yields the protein CSARENTNQPQHF.

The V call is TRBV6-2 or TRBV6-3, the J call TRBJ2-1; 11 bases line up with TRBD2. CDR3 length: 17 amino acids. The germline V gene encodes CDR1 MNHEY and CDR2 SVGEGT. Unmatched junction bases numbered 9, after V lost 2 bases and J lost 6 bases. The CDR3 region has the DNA TGTGCCAGCAGTTACCCACCAGGACTAGCGGGTTCCAATGAGCAGTTCTTC. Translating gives CASSYPPGLAGSNEQFF.

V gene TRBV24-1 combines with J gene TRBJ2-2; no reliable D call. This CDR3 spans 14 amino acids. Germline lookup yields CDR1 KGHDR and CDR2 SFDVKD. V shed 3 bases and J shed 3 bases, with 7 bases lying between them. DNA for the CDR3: TGTGCCACCAGTGATAGACATGACACCGGGGAGCTGTTTTTT. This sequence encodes CATSDRHDTGELFF.

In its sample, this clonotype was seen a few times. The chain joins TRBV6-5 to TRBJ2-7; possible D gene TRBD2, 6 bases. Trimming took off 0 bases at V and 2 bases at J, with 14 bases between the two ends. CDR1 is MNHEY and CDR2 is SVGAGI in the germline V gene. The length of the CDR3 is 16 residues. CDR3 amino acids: CASSYSWGGSPYEQYF. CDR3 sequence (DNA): TGTGCCAGCAGTTACTCCTGGGGAGGAAGCCCCTACGAGCAGTACTTC.

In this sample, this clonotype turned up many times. CDR3 sequence reads: CSARAGVLANTGELFF. CDR3 nucleotides: TGCAGTGCTAGAGCGGGGGTGCTGGCGAACACCGGGGAGCTGTTTTTT. The gene calls are TRBV20-1 and TRBJ2-2, with a possible D match to TRBD2 (6 bases). Trimming shortened V by 1 base and J by 0 bases, and 12 bases separated the two germline ends. The germline gives CDR1 DFQATT, CDR2 SNEGSKA (reference sequence). This CDR3 is 16 amino acids long.

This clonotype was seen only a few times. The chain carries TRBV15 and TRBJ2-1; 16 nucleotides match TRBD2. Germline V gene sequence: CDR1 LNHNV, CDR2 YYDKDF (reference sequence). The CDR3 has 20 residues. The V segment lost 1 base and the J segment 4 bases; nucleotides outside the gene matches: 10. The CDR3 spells CATSRAGTSGRASFYNEQFF. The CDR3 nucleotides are TGTGCCACCAGCAGAGCCGGGACTAGCGGGAGGGCCTCGTTTTACAATGAGCAGTTCTTC.

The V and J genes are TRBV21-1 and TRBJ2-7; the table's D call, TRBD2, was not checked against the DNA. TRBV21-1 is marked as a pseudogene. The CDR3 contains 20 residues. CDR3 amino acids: CASRNPADIPSKREGYEQYF. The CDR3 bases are TGTGCCAGCAGGAACCCCGCCGACATCCCATCTAAGCGGGAGGGATACGAGCAGTACTTC.

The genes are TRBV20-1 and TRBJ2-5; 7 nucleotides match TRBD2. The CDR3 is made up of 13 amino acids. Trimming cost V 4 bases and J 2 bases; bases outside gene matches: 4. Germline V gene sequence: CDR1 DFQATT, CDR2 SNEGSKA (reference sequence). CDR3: CSANGGVQETQYF. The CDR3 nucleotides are TGCAGTGCTAATGGGGGGGTTCAAGAGACCCAGTACTTC.

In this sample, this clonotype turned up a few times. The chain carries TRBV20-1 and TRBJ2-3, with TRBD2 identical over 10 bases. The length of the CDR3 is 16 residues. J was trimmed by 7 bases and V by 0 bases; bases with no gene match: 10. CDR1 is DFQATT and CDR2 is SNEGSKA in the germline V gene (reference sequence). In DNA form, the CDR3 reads TGCAGTGCTAGAGAAAGGTCTAGCGGGAGTGTAAATACGCAGTATTTT. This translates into CSARERSSGSVNTQYF.